A single sample gave rise to the 18 T cell receptor beta chains below, sequenced in a study of neoadjuvant anti-PD-1 for oral cavity cancer. Some clones are missing from TCRdb's copy, which holds only in-frame ones; the method was immunoSEQ multiplex PCR. The data contain approximately 13,000 clones, approximately 74% of them seen just once; the ten biggest clones take up under 3.5%. Time point noted: after neoadjuvant nivolumab, at surgical resection. The sequences come from PBMCs, collected after nivolumab (anti-PD-1) treatment. These receptors all come from a person between 35 and 79 years old with oral cavity squamous cell carcinoma.

This clone was seen only once. This chain links TRBV28 with TRBJ2-1; 14 bases match TRBD2. The CDR3 contains 17 residues. CDR1 MDHEN and CDR2 SYDVKM come from the germline V gene. Trimming took 4 bases from V and 4 from J; bases not matched to a gene: 6. The DNA for the CDR3 is TGTGCCAGCAGTTATGGGACTAGCGGGAGCCTATACAATGAGCAGTTCTTC. It is translated as CASSYGTSGSLYNEQFF. The complete variable domain, with remaining parts taken from reference TRBV28 and TRBJ2-1, reads DVKVTQSSRYLVKRTGEKVFLECVQDMDHENMFWYRQDPGLGLRLIYFSYDVKMKEKGDIPEGYSVSREKKERFSLILESASTNQTSMYLCASSYGTSGSLYNEQFFGPGTRLTVL.

As regards this clone: The junction differs from germline at one of its ends, possibly a read error. The rearrangement uses TRBV7-7 and TRBJ2-1, with 10 bases fitting TRBD1. CDR3 size: 15 residues. In germline, CDR1 is SSHAT, CDR2 FNYEAQ (reference sequence). The chain's CDR3 is CASSPGTGVGNEQFF. The CDR3 bases are TGTGCTAGCAGCCCCGGGACAGGGGTGGGCAATGAGCAGTTCTTC.

In DNA form, the CDR3 reads TGTGCCACCAGCAGAGGGGGGGACAGGGCCCTAGCGACCCGCACAGATACGCAGTATTTT. This translates into CATSRGGDRALATRTDTQYF. This sequence joins TRBV15 and TRBJ2-3, with 9 bases lining up with TRBD1. CDR1 LNHNV and CDR2 YYDKDF come from the germline V gene (reference sequence). Germline trimming cut 1 base from V and 1 base from J; bases unmatched to any gene: 15. CDR3 length equals 20 residues.

The chain combines TRBV7-2 with TRBJ2-5, with 7 bases fitting TRBD2. Unmatched junction bases numbered 2, after V lost 2 bases and J lost 5 bases. The CDR3 runs to 13 residues. The germline gives CDR1 SGHTA, CDR2 FQGNSA. The CDR3 coding sequence is TGTGCCAGCAGCTTAAACGGGGGGGAGACCCAGTACTTC. Protein sequence: CASSLNGGETQYF.

The chain joins TRBV25-1 to TRBJ2-3; D is perhaps TRBD2 (6 bases). CDR1 and CDR2 (germline): MGHDK, SYGVNS. The CDR3 length is 14 residues. V was clipped by 5 bases and J by 0 bases, with 9 bases between them. CDR3: CASSFSGSTDTQYF. CDR3 nucleotides: TGTGCCAGCAGTTTCAGCGGGAGCACAGATACGCAGTATTTT.

This chain uses TRBV11-2 with TRBJ1-1; D is undetermined. Trimming cost V 0 bases and J 3 bases, with 5 bases left between them. The CDR3 consists of 13 residues. Germline CDR1 is SGHAT and CDR2 is FQNNGV. CDR3 bases: TGTGCCAGCAGCTTAGATAGGGACACTGAAGCTTTCTTT. Translating gives CASSLDRDTEAFF. The variable domain in full, with the rest retrieved from reference TRBV11-2 and TRBJ1-1, is EAGVAQSPRYKIIEKRQSVAFWCNPISGHATLYWYQQILGQGPKLLIQFQNNGVVDDSQLPKDRFSAERLKGVDSTLKIQPAKLEDSAVYLCASSLDRDTEAFFGQGTRLTVV.

The V gene is TRBV7-9, the J gene TRBJ1-2; D call uncertain. Trimming left V 7 bases short and J 4 bases short, with 13 bases between. Germline V gene data show CDR1 as SEHNR and CDR2 as FQNEAQ (reference sequence). This CDR3 is built from 13 residues. CDR3 amino acids: CASTTGTAYGYTF. CDR3 DNA: TGTGCCAGCACCACGGGAACGGCCTATGGCTACACCTTC.

The chain combines TRBV10-3 with TRBJ2-1, with a tentative D call TRBD2 (5 bases). The V end lost 10 bases, the J end lost 3 bases, and 16 bases lay between the germline ends. Germline V gives CDR1 ENHRY, CDR2 SYGVKD. CDR3 length equals 14 residues. CDR3 in DNA: TGTGCCACCATATATAGCGCGCTCTACAATGAGCAGTTCTTC. Translated: CATIYSALYNEQFF.

The CDR3 DNA sequence: TGTGCCAGCAGCCTCACACACAGTACCTACGAGCAGTACTTC. It encodes CASSLTHSTYEQYF. The V call is TRBV6-6, the J call TRBJ2-7; D is uncertain. The CDR3 consists of 14 residues. Trimming took off 6 bases at V and 2 bases at J, with 14 bases between the two ends. Germline-derived CDR1 and CDR2 are MNHNY and SVGAGI (reference sequence).

A single count supports this clone. The V call is TRBV11-2, the J call TRBJ2-6, with D uncertain. V lost 5 bases to trimming and J lost 4 bases, with 15 bases between them. The CDR3 extends over 16 amino acids. CDR1 is SGHAT, CDR2 FQNNGV, per germline. The CDR3 here is CASSNTFGPGANVLTF. CDR3 bases: TGTGCCAGCAGCAACACTTTCGGGCCCGGGGCCAACGTCCTGACTTTC. Together with reference TRBV11-2 and TRBJ2-6, the CDR3 gives the full variable domain: EAGVAQSPRYKIIEKRQSVAFWCNPISGHATLYWYQQILGQGPKLLIQFQNNGVVDDSQLPKDRFSAERLKGVDSTLKIQPAKLEDSAVYLCASSNTFGPGANVLTFGAGSRLTVL.

This clone was seen a few times. The gene calls are TRBV5-1 and TRBJ1-3, with D unresolved. The germline V gene encodes CDR1 SGHRS and CDR2 YFSETQ. The CDR3 covers 14 residues. V was pared by 4 bases and J by 0 bases, with 8 bases between. The CDR3 here is CASSPENSGNTIYF. The CDR3 DNA sequence: TGCGCCAGCAGCCCCGAGAACTCTGGAAACACCATATATTTT.

The genes are TRBV10-3 and TRBJ2-5; possibly TRBD1 for D (6 bases). V was cut by 10 bases and J by 1 base, with 16 bases left in between. The V gene's germline CDR1 is ENHRY and CDR2 SYGVKD. The CDR3 runs 14 residues. CDR3 in amino acids: CATATPTGQETQYF. CDR3 bases: TGTGCCACCGCTACCCCGACAGGCCAAGAGACCCAGTACTTC.

CDR3 nucleotide sequence: TGTGCCATCAGTGAGGGGAGCGGGAGGGGCGAAGATACGCAGTATTTT. It translates to CAISEGSGRGEDTQYF. The chain links TRBV10-3 to TRBJ2-3; the match to TRBD2 covers 10 bases. This CDR3 is built from 16 residues. The V gene end was trimmed by 2 bases and the J gene end by 5 bases; junction bases not matched to a gene: 7. CDR1 and CDR2 (germline): ENHRY, SYGVKD.

This chain joins TRBV5-6 and TRBJ2-1, with a weak D call TRBD2 (6 bases). The CDR3 is 15 residues long. Germline V gene sequence: CDR1 SGHDT, CDR2 YYEEEE. V lost 4 bases and J 4 bases, leaving 15 bases between the germline ends. The CDR3 region is CASSPGPGGYNEQFF. CDR3 bases: TGTGCCAGCAGCCCGGGGCCTGGGGGGTACAATGAGCAGTTCTTC.

In its sample, this clone was seen a few times. The chain joins TRBV4-1 to TRBJ2-4, with 9 positions matching TRBD2. The germline gives CDR1 MGHRA, CDR2 YSYEKL. The CDR3 totals 17 residues. V gave up 0 bases and J gave up 1 base; unmatched junction bases: 4. The DNA of the CDR3 is TGCGCCAGCAGCCAAGATTTCGCGGGAGGGGCCAAAAACATTCAGTACTTC. Translated: CASSQDFAGGAKNIQYF.

This clone was observed once. This sequence joins TRBV27 and TRBJ2-3, with D uncertain. CDR3 size: 16 residues. Per the germline V gene, CDR1 is MNHEY and CDR2 is SMNVEV (reference sequence). V lost 2 bases and J 1 base, leaving 13 bases between the germline ends. In nucleotides, the CDR3 is TGTGCCAGCAGTTTACTGGCACACCGTGGCACAGATACGCAGTATTTT. Its translation is CASSLLAHRGTDTQYF.

This clone was found a few times. The genes are TRBV27 and TRBJ1-1, with 9 nucleotides matching TRBD1. CDR1 and CDR2 from the germline V gene are MNHEY and SMNVEV (reference sequence). This CDR3 has 16 amino acids. V shed 6 bases and J 1 base; nucleotides not matched to a gene: 9. The CDR3 DNA reads as TGTGCCAGCAGCCTGGGGACAGGGTGGACGAACACTGAAGCTTTCTTT. Protein sequence: CASSLGTGWTNTEAFF.

V usage is TRBV7-8 and J usage is TRBJ1-4; unclear D gene. The CDR3 runs to 13 residues. Germline values: CDR1 SGHVS, CDR2 FQNEAQ. Trimming removed 5 bases at V and 0 bases at J, with 4 bases between. CDR3 protein: CASSHATNEKLFF. CDR3 nucleotides: TGTGCCAGCAGCCATGCAACTAATGAAAAACTGTTTTTT.